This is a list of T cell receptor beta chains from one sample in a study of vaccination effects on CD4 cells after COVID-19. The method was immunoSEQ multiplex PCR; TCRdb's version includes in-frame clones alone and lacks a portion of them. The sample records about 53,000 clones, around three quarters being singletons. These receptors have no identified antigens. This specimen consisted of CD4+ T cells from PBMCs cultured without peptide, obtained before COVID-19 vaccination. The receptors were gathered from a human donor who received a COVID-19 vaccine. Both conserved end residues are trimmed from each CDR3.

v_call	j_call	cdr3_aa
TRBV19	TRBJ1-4	ASSRRPNTNEKLF
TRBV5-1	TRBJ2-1	ASTLWGQGALNEQF
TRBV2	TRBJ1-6	ASSAGQGNSPLH
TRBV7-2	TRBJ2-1	ASSITGGRNEQF
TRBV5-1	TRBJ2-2	ASSLAFGGELF
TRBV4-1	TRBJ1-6	ASSQVELQQIPNSPLH
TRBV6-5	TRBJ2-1	ASSFQDRLYNEQF
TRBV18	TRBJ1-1	ASTPAASTEAF
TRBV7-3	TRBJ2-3	ASSLTQNTDTQY
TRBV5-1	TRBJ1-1	ASSITTGSDFTEAF
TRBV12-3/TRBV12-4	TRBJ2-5	ASSLRGETQY
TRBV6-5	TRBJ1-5	ASSYSQGSNQPQH
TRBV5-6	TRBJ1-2	ASSLRRREQDYGYT
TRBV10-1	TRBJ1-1	ARKRDGTGGMDTEAF
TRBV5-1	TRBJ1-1	ASSFWGPNTEAF
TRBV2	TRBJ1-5	ASSEARRNNQPQH
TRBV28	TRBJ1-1	ASSPYRGLSTEAF
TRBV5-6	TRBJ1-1	ASSLTGIAF
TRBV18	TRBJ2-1	ASSRNTGTSYNEQF
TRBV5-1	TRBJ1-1	ASSQAGGWTEAF
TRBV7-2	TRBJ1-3	ASSLQEAGGNTIY
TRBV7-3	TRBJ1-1	ASSLYPGVNTEAF
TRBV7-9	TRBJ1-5	ASSLGAGGQPQH
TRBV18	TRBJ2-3	ASSPGTLRSDTQY
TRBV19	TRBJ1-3	ASVSGDSGNTIY
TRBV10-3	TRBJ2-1	AISPGQGWNNEQF
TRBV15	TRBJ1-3	ATSRPQGTGNTIY
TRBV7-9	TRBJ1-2	ASRTQYRGGGYT
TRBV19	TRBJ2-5	ASSIDLTGYQETQY
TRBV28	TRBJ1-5	ASSLSYLSYQPQH
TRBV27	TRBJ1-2	ASSRNTGADYGYT
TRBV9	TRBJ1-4	ASSVGGSTANEKLF
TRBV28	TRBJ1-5	ASLSYTGGPNQPQH
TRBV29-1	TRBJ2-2	SVRTGTVGELF
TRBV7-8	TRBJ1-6	ASSLASNSPLH
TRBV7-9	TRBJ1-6	ASSLGGVLNSPLH
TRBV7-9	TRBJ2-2	ASSLSTYGELF
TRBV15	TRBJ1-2	ATDRDKNYGYT
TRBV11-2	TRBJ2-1	ASSLAPPGQVNEQF
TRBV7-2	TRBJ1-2	ASSSRDGHGYT
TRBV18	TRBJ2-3	ASSPFGGAADTQY
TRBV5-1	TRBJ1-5	ASSLDVDQPQH
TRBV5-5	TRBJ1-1	ASSLNTRDTEAF
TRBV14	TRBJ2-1	ASSQLNNEQF
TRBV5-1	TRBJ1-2	ASSLDGQRGYT
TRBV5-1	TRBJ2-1	ASSLAFADANNEQF
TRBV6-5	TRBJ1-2	ASRRGEYGYT
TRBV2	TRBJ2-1	ASSGGGGVNEQF